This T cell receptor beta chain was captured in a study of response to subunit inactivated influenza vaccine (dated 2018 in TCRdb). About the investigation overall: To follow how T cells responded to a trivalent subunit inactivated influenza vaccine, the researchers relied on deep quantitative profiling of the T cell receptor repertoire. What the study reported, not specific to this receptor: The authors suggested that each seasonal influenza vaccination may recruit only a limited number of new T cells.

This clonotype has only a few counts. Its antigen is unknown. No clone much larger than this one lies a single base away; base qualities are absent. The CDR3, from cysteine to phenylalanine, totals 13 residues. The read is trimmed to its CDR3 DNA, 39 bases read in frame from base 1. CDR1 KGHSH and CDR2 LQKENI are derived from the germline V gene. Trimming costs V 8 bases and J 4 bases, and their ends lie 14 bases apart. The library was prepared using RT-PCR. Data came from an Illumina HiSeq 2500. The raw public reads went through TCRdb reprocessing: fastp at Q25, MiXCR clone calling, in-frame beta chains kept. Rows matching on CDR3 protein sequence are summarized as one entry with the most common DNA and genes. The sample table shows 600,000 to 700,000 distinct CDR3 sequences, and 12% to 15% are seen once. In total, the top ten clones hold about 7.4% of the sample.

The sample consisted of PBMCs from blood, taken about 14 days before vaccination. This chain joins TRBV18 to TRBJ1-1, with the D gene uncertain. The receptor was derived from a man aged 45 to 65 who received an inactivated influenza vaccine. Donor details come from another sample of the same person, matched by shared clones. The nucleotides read TGTGCCAGCGGGCGAGGTAGACCCACTGAAGCTTTCTTT. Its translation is CASGRGRPTEAFF. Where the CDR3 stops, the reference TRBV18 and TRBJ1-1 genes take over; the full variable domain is NAGVMQNPRHLVRRRGQEARLRCSPMKGHSHVYWYRQLPEEGLKFMVYLQKENIIDESGMPKERFSAEFPKEGPSILRIQQVVRGDSAAYFCASGRGRPTEAFFGQGTRLTVV.